This TCR beta chain originates from a study of shared clonotypes between healthy human individuals. Libraries were prepared by immunoSEQ multiplex PCR; TCRdb keeps only in-frame clonotypes and omits some of them. The data hold hundreds of thousands of clones, with roughly 95% observed a single time. Positive CCR7 selection of CD45RO-negative cells yielded the naive CD8 cells, and terminally differentiated effector memory CD45RA+ cells were excluded. Study donors comprised healthy, HIV-negative adults devoid of recent acute infection or vaccination. This clone has a handful of counts. Its matching antigen is unknown. The study's findings and limits: Rarefaction analysis demonstrated incomplete sorted-subset sequencing notwithstanding large depth. Naive CD4 clonotypes were shared across a handful of donors at about 5.2%.

CDR3 length: 14 residues. CDR1 and CDR2 from the germline V gene are LNHDA and SQIVND (reference sequence). V lost 7 bases, J lost 6 bases, and 16 bases lay in between. Material for sequencing was naive CD8+ T cells sorted from blood. This TCR was sampled from a woman aged 25 to 39 in good health. The chain carries TRBV19 and TRBJ1-5; D not certain. CDR3 sequence reads: CASTYGGTRQPQHF. CDR3 sequence (DNA): TGTGCCAGTACCTATGGAGGAACACGTCAGCCCCAGCATTTT. Drawing the rest from reference TRBV19 and TRBJ1-5, the complete variable domain is DGGITQSPKYLFRKEGQNVTLSCEQNLNHDAMYWYRQDPGQGLRLIYYSQIVNDFQKGDIAEGYSVSREKKESFPLTVTSAQKNPTAFYLCASTYGGTRQPQHFGDGTRLSIL.